Listed below are T cell receptor beta chains from one sample, sequenced in a study of graft-versus-host responses after intestinal transplantation. These receptors are not linked to any known antigen. Produced via immunoSEQ multiplex PCR; TCRdb's table is partial and in-frame only. The table has around 100,000 clones, less than 90% seen once; the top ten hold around 0.95%. The specimen comprised unstimulated CD4+ T cells sorted from spleen or lymph node cells, sampled before transplant. Every receptor here comes from a human donor who was the organ donor for an intestinal transplant. The CDR3 runs from the conserved cysteine through the conserved F or W. Fields, in order: clone size, J gene, V gene, D gene, CDR3 DNA, CDR3 protein. The D gene is left open where the match is weak. Clone size is shown for a subset of rows, as once, few, many or a class of expanded clone.

size: NA; J: TRBJ2-3; V: TRBV11-3; D: TRBD2; DNA: TGTGCCAGCAGCGTGCGGGGGGGAGATACGCAGTATTTT; CDR3: CASSVRGGDTQYF
size: NA; J: TRBJ1-3; V: TRBV10-3; D: NA; DNA: TGTGCCATCAGCCCCGACAGAGGCTCTGGAAACACCATATATTTT; CDR3: CAISPDRGSGNTIYF
size: NA; J: TRBJ2-2; V: TRBV6-1; D: NA; DNA: TGTGCCAGCAGCCCGTTGAGACCCGGGGAGCTGTTTTTT; CDR3: CASSPLRPGELFF
size: NA; J: TRBJ2-2; V: TRBV6-1; D: NA; DNA: TGTGCCAGCAGTGGTCCCCGGCGGGGAATTAACAGGGGCACCGGGGAGCTGTTTTTT; CDR3: CASSGPRRGINRGTGELFF
size: NA; J: TRBJ2-1; V: TRBV7-3; D: TRBD2; DNA: TGTGCCAGCAGCCTTGGACTAGCGAGTGAGCAGTTCTTC; CDR3: CASSLGLASEQFF
size: NA; J: TRBJ2-3; V: TRBV5-1; D: NA; DNA: TGCGCCAGCAGCTTGGGTGGGGTTAGCACAGATACGCAGTATTTT; CDR3: CASSLGGVSTDTQYF
size: few; J: TRBJ2-1; V: TRBV4-2; D: NA; DNA: TGTGCCAGCAGCCAAGATAGGAATGAGCAGTTCTTC; CDR3: CASSQDRNEQFF
size: NA; J: TRBJ2-1; V: TRBV11-3; D: NA; DNA: TGTGCCAGCAGCTTAGAGTGGGTTGACCGCCTTTACAATGAGCAGTTCTTC; CDR3: CASSLEWVDRLYNEQFF
size: NA; J: TRBJ2-2; V: TRBV6-1; D: NA; DNA: TGTGCCAGCAGAGGCGCGGCGCGCACCGGGGAGCTGTTTTTT; CDR3: CASRGAARTGELFF
size: NA; J: TRBJ1-2; V: TRBV14; D: NA; DNA: TGTGCCAGCAGCCAGCAGGAGATCTATGGCTACACCTTC; CDR3: CASSQQEIYGYTF
size: NA; J: TRBJ2-5; V: TRBV9; D: NA; DNA: TGTGCCAGCAGCTCCCAAGAGACCCAGTACTTC; CDR3: CASSSQETQYF